This T cell receptor beta chain was recorded in a study of vaccination and CD4 T cells after COVID-19. The study sequenced cultured CD4+ T cell DNA using the Oncomine TCR Beta short-read assay. TCRdb re-called the PCR reads with MiXCR, one entry per CDR3 protein. This repertoire shows roughly 6,000 distinct CDR3 sequences, roughly 39% found once; its top ten account for about 46%. CDR1 is MNHEY, CDR2 SVGAGI, per germline. The CDR3 spans 15 residues. Trimming took 2 bases from V and 9 from J, leaving 14 bases between them. This clonotype came up a few times. Antigen specificity is unknown. Treatment noted: approximately 10-day PBMC culture with coronavirus spike peptide pools or control peptides (ViraFEST assay). Ahead of the COVID-19 pandemic (2011-2018), the CD4+ T cells of the unexposed donor were collected.

This clonotype was sampled from a human donor in good health. Material for sequencing was CD4+ T cells from blood, cultured in vitro. The genes are TRBV6-5 and TRBJ1-6; D not certain. The CDR3 sequence is CASSYRTDGISPLHF. In DNA, the CDR3 is TGTGCCAGCAGTTACCGCACTGATGGAATTTCACCCCTCCACTTT.